Shown below are 24 T cell receptor beta chains from a single sample sequenced in a study of cytomegalovirus exposure and HLA in healthy donors. Primers included in the PCR were 60 Vbeta and 13 Jbeta primers. Assay used: immunoSEQ multiplex PCR; TCRdb lists only in-frame clones, some missing. Here the sample spans under 250,000 clones, more than 75% being singletons. Sequenced: PBMCs. These receptors all stem from a male donor in good health and CMV-seronegative.

V gene TRBV5-1 combines with J gene TRBJ2-7; perhaps TRBD1 as D (5 bases). The CDR3 runs 12 residues. Germline-derived CDR1 and CDR2 are SGHRS and YFSETQ. Trimming stripped 4 bases from V and 4 bases from J, with 9 bases between. The CDR3 is CASSSQGYEQYF. CDR3 bases: TGCGCCAGCAGCAGTCAGGGTTACGAGCAGTACTTC. Full variable domain (outside the CDR3, taken from reference TRBV5-1 and TRBJ2-7): KAGVTQTPRYLIKTRGQQVTLSCSPISGHRSVSWYQQTPGQGLQFLFEYFSETQRNKGNFPGRFSGRQFSNSRSEMNVSTLELGDSALYLCASSSQGYEQYFGPGTRLTVT.

The chain joins TRBV9 to TRBJ2-7; D is unresolved. The germline CDR1 and CDR2 sequences are SGDLS and YYNGEE. V was pared by 5 bases and J by 6 bases, with 18 bases between. The CDR3 runs to 14 residues. CDR3 in amino acids: CASSPSPRTGEQYF. CDR3 bases: TGTGCCAGCAGTCCCTCACCCCGAACCGGCGAGCAGTACTTC.

The J gene is TRBJ2-2, the V gene TRBV5-1; no clear D. In germline, CDR1 is SGHRS, CDR2 YFSETQ. The CDR3 extends over 16 amino acids. V lost 0 bases to trimming and J lost 0 bases, with 9 bases between them. In nucleotides, the CDR3 is TGCGCCAGCAGCTTGGATGCCCGAGCGAACACCGGGGAGCTGTTTTTT. It codes for CASSLDARANTGELFF.

This clone was counted only a few times. This chain uses TRBV6-6 with TRBJ1-5; no firm D call. The length of the CDR3 is 13 residues. Looked up from germline, CDR1 is MNHNY and CDR2 is SVGAGI (reference sequence). V lost 4 bases to trimming and J lost 11 bases, with 15 bases between them. CDR3 DNA sequence: TGTGCCAGCAGTTCGCAGAGGTTAGGTTCCCAGCATTTT. As protein: CASSSQRLGSQHF.

The J gene is TRBJ2-7, the V gene TRBV28, with D perhaps matching TRBD2 (5 bases). The CDR3 runs to 13 residues. V lost 1 base, J lost 7 bases, and 11 bases lay in between. The germline CDR1 and CDR2 sequences are MDHEN and SYDVKM. This chain's CDR3 is CASSLSGRGEQYF. The CDR3 DNA reads TGTGCCAGCAGTTTATCTGGCCGCGGGGAGCAGTACTTC.

This clone appeared once. The rearrangement links TRBV30 to TRBJ2-7, with 8 bases fitting TRBD1. CDR1 and CDR2 (germline): GTSNPN, SVGIG (reference sequence). J lost 5 bases, V lost 3 bases, and 6 bases had no gene match. The CDR3 has 13 amino acids. The CDR3 nucleotides read TGTGCCTGGAGCGGGCAGGGGGCTCACGAGCAGTACTTC. It translates to CAWSGQGAHEQYF.

The CDR3 loop reads CASSLVETDTQYF. CDR3 coding DNA: TGTGCCAGCAGCTTAGTAGAAACAGATACGCAGTATTTT. The V gene is TRBV7-9, the J gene TRBJ2-3; unclear D gene. Germline V gene sequence: CDR1 SEHNR, CDR2 FQNEAQ (reference sequence). V shed 1 base and J shed 3 bases, with 5 bases lying between them. The CDR3 contains 13 residues.

As concerns this clone: The same CDR3 is also encoded by other DNA sequences in this sample. The rearrangement joins TRBV6-1 to TRBJ1-2; 9 bases are shared with TRBD1. This CDR3 has 14 residues. Trimming removed 7 bases from V and 4 bases from J; junction bases left unmatched: 7. Germline CDR1 is MNHNS and CDR2 is SASEGT. The CDR3 region is CASTLTGGAYGYTF. The CDR3 nucleotides are TGTGCCAGCACCCTTACAGGGGGCGCCTATGGCTACACCTTC.

A remark on this clone: Other nucleotide sequences from this sample produce the same CDR3. This chain joins TRBV5-8 and TRBJ2-6; TRBD1 is a possible D gene (5 bases). The CDR3 has 17 amino acids. V lost 0 bases and J 5 bases, leaving 15 bases between the germline ends. In germline, CDR1 is SGHTS, CDR2 YDEGEE. The CDR3 reads CASSLGQGLVRANVLTF. The DNA of the CDR3 is TGTGCCAGCAGCTTGGGGCAGGGCTTGGTGCGGGCCAACGTCCTGACTTTC.

The rearrangement joins TRBV7-6 to TRBJ1-1; D is undetermined. The length of the CDR3 is 13 residues. Germline lookup yields CDR1 SGHVS and CDR2 FNYEAQ. Trimming cost V 1 base and J 1 base, with 4 bases left between them. This chain's CDR3 is CASSLGQNTEAFF. The CDR3 region has the DNA TGTGCCAGCAGCTTAGGACAGAACACTGAAGCTTTCTTT. The full variable domain, with the rest looked up from reference TRBV7-6 and TRBJ1-1, is GAGVSQSPRYKVTKRGQDVALRCDPISGHVSLYWYRQALGQGPEFLTYFNYEAQQDKSGLPNDRFSAERPEGSISTLTIQRTEQRDSAMYRCASSLGQNTEAFFGQGTRLTVV.

There are a few counts of this clone. CDR3 bases: TGTGCCAGCAGCTCGAGTACCACAGGGGGCACTGAAGCTTTCTTT. Translated, it gives CASSSSTTGGTEAFF. The chain has TRBV7-6 and TRBJ1-1; 8 bases fit TRBD1. V shed 4 bases and J 4 bases; nucleotides not matched to a gene: 8. The germline V gene encodes CDR1 SGHVS and CDR2 FNYEAQ. This CDR3 is built from 15 residues.

The chain employs TRBV30 and TRBJ1-1; no clear D gene. This CDR3 is built from 15 residues. V lost 0 bases, J lost 0 bases, and 11 bases lay in between. From germline, CDR1 is GTSNPN and CDR2 SVGIG (reference sequence). CDR3 region: CAWSVPRLMNTEAFF. Here the CDR3 DNA reads TGTGCCTGGAGTGTACCGCGTCTCATGAACACTGAAGCTTTCTTT.

The chain has TRBV9 and TRBJ2-2; D gene uncertain. Germline CDR1 SGDLS, CDR2 YYNGEE. Trimming pared 4 bases from V and 0 bases from J, leaving 16 bases between. The CDR3 spans 17 residues. DNA of the CDR3: TGTGCCAGCAGCCTACCCGTCGCTCTCGCGAACACCGGGGAGCTGTTTTTT. Translated: CASSLPVALANTGELFF. Full variable domain (rest looked up from reference TRBV9 and TRBJ2-2): DSGVTQTPKHLITATGQRVTLRCSPRSGDLSVYWYQQSLDQGLQFLIQYYNGEERAKGNILERFSAQQFPDLHSELNLSSLELGDSALYFCASSLPVALANTGELFFGEGSRLTVL.

The chain uses TRBV14 and TRBJ2-7; 7 bases match TRBD1. Looked up from germline, CDR1 is SGHDN and CDR2 is FVKESK. The CDR3 length is 18 residues. Unmatched junction bases numbered 17, after V lost 4 bases and J lost 2 bases. CDR3 protein: CASSPAGRQGRLAYEQYF. CDR3 DNA sequence: TGTGCCAGCAGCCCGGCCGGTAGACAGGGCCGATTAGCCTACGAGCAGTACTTC.

This chain links TRBV7-2 with TRBJ2-5, with D perhaps TRBD2 (6 bases). The J call could be wrong; TRBJ2-7 is a better fit for the DNA end. Looked up from germline, CDR1 is SGHTA and CDR2 is FQGNSA. The CDR3 extends over 15 amino acids. CDR3 sequence: CASSPWRGSSYEQYF. DNA of the CDR3: TGTGCCAGCAGCCCTTGGCGGGGAAGTTCCTACGAGCAGTACTTC.

The chain employs TRBV2 and TRBJ2-1; D is possibly TRBD2 (7 bases). Germline CDR1 is SNHLY and CDR2 is FYNNEI. V lost 7 bases and J lost 0, with 22 bases in between. There are 18 residues in the CDR3. The CDR3 DNA is TGTGCCAGCACCCTCGCCGGGGGGCGGGGGAGCTCCTACAATGAGCAGTTCTTC. It specifies CASTLAGGRGSSYNEQFF.

This clone was recorded once. The chain combines TRBV6-6 with TRBJ2-1; 8 bases map to TRBD2. Germline assignment: CDR1 MNHNY and CDR2 SVGAGI (reference sequence). V shed 5 bases, J shed 3 bases, and the junction held 9 bases outside the gene matches. The length of the CDR3 is 16 residues. The CDR3 sequence: CASSHPAGENYNEQFF. CDR3 DNA sequence: TGTGCCAGCAGTCACCCAGCGGGAGAGAACTACAATGAGCAGTTCTTC.

The chain couples TRBV2 to TRBJ2-1, with TRBD2 matching 10 bases. The CDR3 spans 22 residues. Germline V gives CDR1 SNHLY, CDR2 FYNNEI. Trimming took 1 base from V and 1 from J; bases not matched to a gene: 19. The CDR3 DNA is TGTGCCAGCAGTGAAGGGGGGTCTCCGAGGGCTAGCGGGAGCTCATCCTACAATGAGCAGTTCTTC. It yields the protein CASSEGGSPRASGSSSYNEQFF.

The chain recombines TRBV6-5 with TRBJ2-3; 12 nucleotides line up with TRBD2. V was clipped by 10 bases and J by 0 bases; unmatched bases: 2. Looked up from germline, CDR1 is MNHEY and CDR2 is SVGAGI. The CDR3 runs to 14 residues. CDR3 loop: CATSGRESTDTQYF. The DNA of the CDR3 is TGTGCCACTAGCGGGAGGGAAAGCACAGATACGCAGTATTTT.

This clone has only a few counts. CDR3 sequence (DNA): TGTGCCAGCATCAACAGGGGGCGATACTACGAGCAGTACTTC. Translation: CASINRGRYYEQYF. V is TRBV6-1 and J is TRBJ2-7; 9 positions match TRBD1. V trimming: 7 bases; J trimming: 3 bases; junction bases outside the gene matches: 7. The CDR3 extends over 14 amino acids. Germline-derived CDR1 and CDR2 are MNHNS and SASEGT.

CDR3 amino acids: CASREIAGGRTDTQYF. The DNA of the CDR3 is TGTGCCAGCAGGGAGATAGCGGGAGGGCGCACAGATACGCAGTATTTT. The J gene is TRBJ2-3, the V gene TRBV7-9; 11 bases line up with TRBD2. The CDR3 loop spans 16 amino acids. The V and J ends lost 6 bases and 1 base, in that order; junction bases with no gene match: 6. In germline, CDR1 is SEHNR, CDR2 FQNEAQ (reference sequence).

The rearrangement links TRBV27 to TRBJ2-7; D perhaps matches TRBD2 (6 bases). CDR3 length equals 14 residues. V lost 3 bases and J lost 3, with 12 bases in between. CDR1 and CDR2 from the germline V gene are MNHEY and SMNVEV (reference sequence). CDR3 DNA: TGTGCCAGCAGTTTTGGGCAGGAGGGCTACGAGCAGTACTTC. It specifies CASSFGQEGYEQYF.

The chain carries TRBV6-1 and TRBJ2-7; weak D call: TRBD1 (6 bases). The CDR3 runs 13 residues. Germline CDR1 and CDR2: MNHNS and SASEGT. Between the trimmed V and J ends, which lost 6 bases and 7 bases, there was a span of 16 bases. The CDR3 DNA reads TGTGCCAGCAGAGTGGACAGCGCGGGTGAGCAGTACTTC. Its protein product is CASRVDSAGEQYF.

V and J are TRBV6-5 and TRBJ1-5, with unresolved D. Germline V gene lookup returns CDR1 MNHEY and CDR2 SVGAGI. This CDR3 has 13 residues. V shed 7 bases and J shed 8 bases, with 15 bases lying between them. CDR3 in amino acids: CASIDRLREPQHF. In nucleotides, the CDR3 is TGTGCCAGCATAGACCGCCTCCGGGAGCCCCAGCATTTT.